The 20 T cell receptor beta chains below come from one sample, sequenced in a study of OX40 agonist ivuxolimab in advanced cancers. The data were produced by immunoSEQ multiplex PCR, yet TCRdb's version contains in-frame clones alone and is incomplete. The data contain more than 65,000 clones, roughly 90% of them singletons. The starting material was CD4+ or CD8+ T cells sorted from blood, obtained in a trial of the OX40 agonist ivuxolimab. Receptors were obtained from an adult with an advanced solid tumor such as melanoma, head and neck, liver or kidney cancer.

The rearrangement joins TRBV28 to TRBJ1-2; tentative D call: TRBD1 (5 bases). Trimming removed 5 bases at V and 8 bases at J, with 15 bases between. CDR1 and CDR2 from the germline V gene are MDHEN and SYDVKM. The CDR3 contains 13 residues. The CDR3: CASSVLGVRGYTF. The CDR3 nucleotides read TGTGCCAGCAGTGTCTTAGGGGTACGCGGCTACACCTTC.

The table lists this clone with a count of one. The chain couples TRBV7-8 to TRBJ1-1; D gene ambiguous. Germline V CDR1 and CDR2: SGHVS, FQNEAQ. The CDR3 extends over 15 amino acids. V lost 5 bases and J 6 bases, leaving 19 bases between the germline ends. CDR3 sequence reads: CASSPRGGLSAEAFF. CDR3 bases: TGTGCCAGCAGCCCCCGGGGAGGTTTGTCGGCTGAAGCTTTCTTT. The full variable domain, its missing parts supplied by reference TRBV7-8 and TRBJ1-1, is GAGVSQSPRYKVAKRGQDVALRCDPISGHVSLFWYQQALGQGPEFLTYFQNEAQLDKSGLPSDRFFAERPEGSVSTLKIQRTQQEDSAVYLCASSPRGGLSAEAFFGQGTRLTVV.

This clone occurred once. Sequence at one end of the junction differs from germline and may be a read error. V and J are TRBV5-1 and TRBJ2-3; D perhaps matches TRBD1 (6 bases). Germline assignment: CDR1 SGHRS and CDR2 YFSETQ. The CDR3 length is 15 residues. CDR3 sequence reads: CASSSEGVGTDTHYF. The DNA of the CDR3 is TGCGCCAGCAGCTCCGAGGGGGTCGGCACAGATACGCATTATTTT. Combining the CDR3 with reference TRBV5-1 and TRBJ2-3 gives the whole variable domain KAGVTQTPRYLIKTRGQQVTLSCSPISGHRSVSWYQQTPGQGLQFLFEYFSETQRNKGNFPGRFSGRQFSNSRSEMNVSTLELGDSALYLCASSSEGVGTDTHYFGPGTRLTVL.

The chain recombines TRBV5-6 with TRBJ1-4; 10 positions agree with TRBD1. The trim removed 3 bases at V and 8 bases at J, leaving 16 bases unmatched. The length of the CDR3 is 18 residues. Germline lookup yields CDR1 SGHDT and CDR2 YYEEEE. The CDR3 spells CASSSRNPGQGRKEKLFF. The DNA of the CDR3 is TGTGCCAGCAGCTCACGAAACCCGGGACAGGGGAGGAAGGAAAAACTGTTTTTT.

This chain connects TRBV5-4 to TRBJ1-5; D remains unclear. From germline, CDR1 is SGHNT and CDR2 YYREEE (reference sequence). The V end lost 0 bases, the J end lost 3 bases, and 7 bases lay between the germline ends. The CDR3 has 14 amino acids. CDR3 DNA: TGTGCCAGCAGCTTGGGCGGACCCAATCAGCCCCAGCATTTT. Amino acid sequence: CASSLGGPNQPQHF.

The V call is TRBV9, the J call TRBJ2-7; the match to TRBD2 covers 8 bases. The trim removed 0 bases at V and 2 bases at J, leaving 4 bases unmatched. CDR1 and CDR2 from the germline V gene are SGDLS and YYNGEE. The CDR3 loop spans 15 amino acids. This CDR3 reads CASSVGLAPTYEQYF. Written as DNA, the CDR3 is TGTGCCAGCAGCGTAGGACTAGCGCCTACCTACGAGCAGTACTTC.

The rearrangement links TRBV7-2 to TRBJ1-2; tentative D call: TRBD1 (5 bases). In germline, CDR1 is SGHTA, CDR2 FQGNSA. The CDR3 runs to 15 residues. With 1 base removed from V and 0 bases from J, the gap between germline ends came to 9 bases. The CDR3 region is CASSLVPGSNYGYTF. DNA of the CDR3: TGTGCCAGCAGCTTAGTACCAGGGTCTAACTATGGCTACACCTTC.

The genes are TRBV29-1 and TRBJ1-1; D is uncertain. This CDR3 has 16 residues. The germline V and J ends were trimmed by 2 bases and 2 bases, with 18 bases remaining between them. Germline V gene data show CDR1 as SQVTM and CDR2 as ANQGSEA. The CDR3 DNA follows: TGCAGCGTTGAACCCGTAAATTCTGTCCCTAACACTGAAGCTTTCTTT. This sequence encodes CSVEPVNSVPNTEAFF.

The rearrangement uses TRBV5-1 and TRBJ2-2, with D unresolved. This CDR3 contains 19 residues. The V end was cut by 0 bases, the J end by 3 bases, with 21 bases between. Germline CDR1 is SGHRS and CDR2 is YFSETQ. The CDR3, as DNA: TGCGCCAGCAGCTTGGTTCGGTCTCACAGTGGGTCGGACACCGGGGAGCTGTTTTTT. Translated: CASSLVRSHSGSDTGELFF.

This clone was observed once. The rearrangement links TRBV30 to TRBJ2-3; no clear D gene. CDR3 length: 13 amino acids. Germline CDR1 reads GTSNPN; CDR2 reads SVGIG (reference sequence). V lost 0 bases to trimming and J lost 4 bases, with 8 bases between them. The CDR3, as DNA: TGTGCCTGGAGTGTACACTTGGCAGATACGCAGTATTTT. Translated, it gives CAWSVHLADTQYF.

The V and J genes are TRBV5-1 and TRBJ1-2, with D tentatively TRBD1 (5 bases). The CDR3 is 15 residues long. Trimming shortened V by 0 bases and J by 5 bases, and 14 bases separated the two germline ends. Germline-derived CDR1 and CDR2 are SGHRS and YFSETQ. The CDR3 protein is CASSLENTGAYGYTF. The CDR3 region has the DNA TGCGCCAGCAGCTTGGAAAACACTGGGGCTTATGGCTACACCTTC.

This clone was detected only a few times. This chain uses TRBV28 with TRBJ2-4; D possibly corresponds to TRBD1 (5 bases). CDR3 length equals 15 residues. Germline V gene sequence: CDR1 MDHEN, CDR2 SYDVKM. V gave up 5 bases and J gave up 7 bases, with 18 bases separating them. The CDR3, as DNA: TGTGCCAGCAGTCCTCAGGGCCTAGGTTCGAACATTCAGTACTTC. Translated, it gives CASSPQGLGSNIQYF.

The chain combines TRBV14 with TRBJ2-7; weak D call: TRBD2 (6 bases). CDR3 length equals 13 residues. The V gene lost 1 base and the J gene lost 6 bases, with 10 bases spanning the gap. Germline-derived CDR1 and CDR2 are SGHDN and FVKESK. The CDR3 sequence: CASSQVEGSEQYF. The CDR3 region has the DNA TGTGCCAGCAGCCAAGTGGAGGGGTCCGAGCAGTACTTC.

This chain joins TRBV6-1 and TRBJ1-1; the D is unclear. Germline CDR1 is MNHNS and CDR2 is SASEGT. V was shortened by 3 bases and J by 2 bases, with 10 bases between the two germline ends. CDR3 size: 14 residues. CDR3 in amino acids: CASSDPGVNTEAFF. CDR3 bases: TGTGCCAGCAGTGATCCCGGGGTAAACACTGAAGCTTTCTTT.

The chain combines TRBV27 with TRBJ1-4; no reliable D call. The V end was cut by 3 bases, the J end by 2 bases, with 13 bases between. The CDR3 is 16 residues long. Germline CDR1 reads MNHEY; CDR2 reads SMNVEV (reference sequence). The CDR3 is CASSFRARGTNEKLFF. The CDR3, as DNA: TGTGCCAGCAGTTTCCGGGCCAGAGGCACTAATGAAAAACTGTTTTTT.

J is TRBJ2-5 and V is TRBV29-1; 11 bases agree with TRBD2. Germline V CDR1 and CDR2: SQVTM, ANQGSEA. The CDR3 loop spans 15 amino acids. V gave up 6 bases and J gave up 2 bases; unmatched junction bases: 8. This CDR3 reads CSVILLAGVQETQYF. The CDR3 nucleotides read TGCAGCGTGATTCTACTAGCGGGGGTACAAGAGACCCAGTACTTC.

This clone was recorded only once. This sequence joins TRBV5-1 and TRBJ1-2; 8 bases agree with TRBD1. V gave up 1 base and J gave up 7 bases; unmatched junction bases: 9. Germline-derived CDR1 and CDR2 are SGHRS and YFSETQ. CDR3 length equals 15 residues. CDR3 in amino acids: CASSLNPGGDLGYTF. CDR3 in DNA: TGCGCCAGCAGCTTGAATCCAGGGGGCGATCTTGGCTACACCTTC.

The chain joins TRBV7-2 to TRBJ1-5; 8 bases line up with TRBD1. The trim removed 4 bases at V and 7 bases at J, leaving 6 bases unmatched. The CDR3 contains 14 residues. Germline V lookup: CDR1 SGHTA, CDR2 FQGNSA. The CDR3 DNA sequence: TGTGCCAGCAGCTCAGGGGGCCTTGGACAGCCCCAGCATTTT. Protein sequence: CASSSGGLGQPQHF.

The chain links TRBV14 to TRBJ1-6, with 8 bases aligning to TRBD1. From germline, CDR1 is SGHDN and CDR2 FVKESK. This CDR3 has 15 amino acids. With V trimmed by 4 bases and J by 7 bases, 6 bases remained unmatched. The CDR3 is CASSLGQGGNSPLHF. The CDR3 bases are TGTGCCAGCAGCCTAGGACAGGGAGGAAATTCACCCCTCCACTTT. Variable domain in full (rest from reference TRBV14 and TRBJ1-6): EAGVTQFPSHSVIEKGQTVTLRCDPISGHDNLYWYRRVMGKEIKFLLHFVKESKQDESGMPNNRFLAERTGGTYSTLKVQPAELEDSGVYFCASSLGQGGNSPLHFGNGTRLTVT.

This clone was counted a few times. The rearrangement uses TRBV13 and TRBJ2-7; 8 bases map to TRBD2. Germline trimming cut 5 bases from V and 2 bases from J; bases unmatched to any gene: 8. This CDR3 spans 15 amino acids. Germline V gives CDR1 PRHDT, CDR2 FYEKMQ (reference sequence). The CDR3 is CASSPTGLGTYEQYF. The CDR3 region has the DNA TGTGCCAGCAGCCCCACGGGACTAGGGACCTACGAGCAGTACTTC.